These 27 T cell receptor beta chains were all obtained from the same sample, sequenced in a study of regulatory T cells in long-lasting Graves disease. Time point reported: persistent/refractory GD, antithyroid drugs over 5 years with positive TRAb. Construction of the TCR library relied on RNA isolated from PBMCs. To make TCR beta libraries, researchers used iRepertoire HTBI primers and Arm-PCR of CDR3 regions. From the multiplex PCR reads, TCRdb called clonotypes with MiXCR, one entry per CDR3 protein. The profile shows 400,000 to 500,000 distinct CDR3 sequences, roughly 22% of them singletons. Here the sequenced sample was peripheral blood mononuclear cells (PBMCs), taken when the disease was refractory, from a patient treated with antithyroid drugs. The receptors shown here come from a female donor with Graves disease.

This clonotype showed up many times. V and J are TRBV10-3 and TRBJ1-1; TRBD1 is a possible D gene (5 bases). V lost 0 bases and J 1 base, leaving 9 bases between the germline ends. This CDR3 is built from 15 residues. Germline CDR1 reads ENHRY; CDR2 reads SYGVKD. The CDR3 sequence is CAISESIQGNTEAFF. DNA for the CDR3: TGTGCCATCAGTGAGTCGATCCAGGGGAACACTGAAGCTTTCTTT.

This clonotype was seen only a few times. The V gene is TRBV9, the J gene TRBJ1-2; possible D gene TRBD1, 5 bases. V lost 2 bases to trimming and J lost 4 bases, with 9 bases between them. The CDR3 extends over 13 amino acids. CDR1 is SGDLS, CDR2 YYNGEE, per germline. The CDR3: CASSVRELYGYTF. CDR3 bases: TGTGCCAGCAGCGTCAGGGAGCTCTATGGCTACACCTTC.

The rearrangement uses TRBV7-3 and TRBJ2-2; D call uncertain. CDR3 size: 14 residues. Germline V CDR1 and CDR2: SGHTA, FQGTGA. Between the trimmed V and J ends, which lost 4 bases and 5 bases, there was a span of 11 bases. The CDR3 DNA is TGTGCCAGCAGCTCCCATCCGGAAACCGGGGAGCTGTTTTTT. Translating it yields CASSSHPETGELFF.

The chain links TRBV10-3 to TRBJ2-7, with 7 bases lining up with TRBD1. This CDR3 has 15 residues. With 4 bases clipped from V and 0 bases from J, the junction kept 6 bases outside the gene matches. Germline V gives CDR1 ENHRY, CDR2 SYGVKD. CDR3 DNA: TGTGCCATCAGTGTCGGGACAGAGAGCTCCTACGAGCAGTACTTC. This codes for CAISVGTESSYEQYF.

This clonotype was seen ten or more times. The chain joins TRBV6-1 to TRBJ2-7, with 7 bases fitting TRBD1. CDR1 MNHNS and CDR2 SASEGT come from the germline V gene. J was trimmed by 1 base and V by 6 bases; bases with no gene match: 9. The CDR3 covers 15 residues. The CDR3 coding sequence is TGTGCCAGCAGCCGTGGGACAGAACCATCCTACGAGCAGTACTTC. This gives the protein CASSRGTEPSYEQYF.

This clonotype was found a few times. The CDR3 DNA sequence: TGTGCCACCAGCAGGGAGGCTAAAGCGGGCGCAGATACGCAGTATTTT. Amino acids: CATSREAKAGADTQYF. The chain carries TRBV15 and TRBJ2-3; TRBD2 might be the D (6 bases). This CDR3 has 16 residues. Trimming removed 3 bases at V and 4 bases at J, with 17 bases between. From germline, CDR1 is LNHNV and CDR2 YYDKDF (reference sequence). The variable domain in full, completed from reference TRBV15 and TRBJ2-3, reads DAMVIQNPRYQVTQFGKPVTLSCSQTLNHNVMYWYQQKSSQAPKLLFHYYDKDFNNEADTPDNFQSRRPNTSFCFLDIRSPGLGDTAMYLCATSREAKAGADTQYFGPGTRLTVL.

This clonotype has a handful of counts. The genes are TRBV7-9 and TRBJ2-7, with unresolved D. Germline V gene sequence: CDR1 SEHNR, CDR2 FQNEAQ (reference sequence). The length of the CDR3 is 14 residues. Trimming removed 3 bases at V and 2 bases at J, with 11 bases between. CDR3 bases: TGTGCCAGCAGCTTTCGGGCAGCTACCTACGAGCAGTACTTC. Protein product: CASSFRAATYEQYF.

Only a few counts were recorded for this clonotype. This sequence joins TRBV28 and TRBJ1-3, with a possible D match to TRBD1 (5 bases). The germline CDR1 and CDR2 sequences are MDHEN and SYDVKM. The CDR3 is 16 amino acids. V gave up 5 bases and J gave up 0 bases, with 14 bases separating them. CDR3 amino acids: CASSRDGGDSGNTIYF. CDR3 nucleotide sequence: TGTGCCAGCAGTAGGGACGGAGGGGACTCTGGAAACACCATATATTTT.

This clonotype was observed a few times. This could be a read error, since a much larger clone is one nucleotide away. The chain combines TRBV28 with TRBJ1-1; TRBD1 is a possible D gene (6 bases). Germline lookup yields CDR1 MDHEN and CDR2 SYDVKM. This CDR3 has 14 residues. In DNA, the CDR3 is TGTGCCAGCCCTAGATCACCGGGGGACACTGAAGCTCTCTTT. Its protein is CASPRSPGDTEALF. The full variable domain, rest sourced from reference TRBV28 and TRBJ1-1, is DVKVTQSSRYLVKRTGEKVFLECVQDMDHENMFWYRQDPGLGLRLIYFSYDVKMKEKGDIPEGYSVSREKKERFSLILESASTNQTSMYLCASPRSPGDTEALFGQGTRLTVV.

This clonotype was counted at least ten times. The rearrangement joins TRBV28 to TRBJ1-1; tentatively, D is TRBD1 (6 bases). The CDR3 runs to 14 residues. The ends were cut back, 4 bases at V and 2 bases at J, with 11 bases in the middle. Germline CDR1 reads MDHEN; CDR2 reads SYDVKM. CDR3 sequence: CASSSGDPNTEAFF. CDR3 nucleotide sequence: TGTGCCAGCAGTTCAGGGGACCCAAACACTGAAGCTTTCTTT.

This clonotype was counted many times. The chain uses TRBV9 and TRBJ1-1; 7 bases match TRBD1. Germline V lookup: CDR1 SGDLS, CDR2 YYNGEE. V gave up 4 bases and J gave up 3 bases; unmatched junction bases: 6. The CDR3 spans 14 residues. This CDR3 is CASSSDREDTEAFF. CDR3 sequence (DNA): TGTGCCAGCAGCTCAGACAGGGAGGACACTGAAGCTTTCTTT. The full variable domain, with the rest looked up from reference TRBV9 and TRBJ1-1, is DSGVTQTPKHLITATGQRVTLRCSPRSGDLSVYWYQQSLDQGLQFLIQYYNGEERAKGNILERFSAQQFPDLHSELNLSSLELGDSALYFCASSSDREDTEAFFGQGTRLTVV.

This clonotype came up many times. The rearrangement uses TRBV12-3 or TRBV12-4 and TRBJ2-2, with D possibly matching TRBD2 (7 bases). This CDR3 has 15 residues. V lost 3 bases and J 5 bases, leaving 13 bases between the germline ends. DNA for the CDR3: TGTGCCAGCAGTTTCACAGGGAGGGGGACCGGGGAGCTGTTTTTT. It encodes CASSFTGRGTGELFF.

Concerning this clonotype: Relative to the germline gene, one junction end is altered; a read error may explain this. The chain uses TRBV19 and TRBJ1-1; D not certain. Germline V CDR1 and CDR2: LNHDA, SQIVND (reference sequence). This CDR3 is built from 14 residues. In DNA, the CDR3 is TGTGCCAGTAGTAAGAGACCTTTGAACACTAAAGCTTTCTTT. It specifies CASSKRPLNTKAFF.

This clonotype was seen ten or more times. V gene TRBV15 combines with J gene TRBJ1-1, with D hard to call. The CDR3 consists of 14 residues. V dropped 1 base and J dropped 1 base, with 7 bases sitting between them. CDR1 LNHNV and CDR2 YYDKDF come from the germline V gene (reference sequence). The CDR3 DNA is TGTGCCACCAGCAGAGGTTTGGGGAACACTGAAGCTTTCTTT. Translated, it gives CATSRGLGNTEAFF.

The chain employs TRBV4-3 and TRBJ2-3, with a tentative D call TRBD1 (5 bases). Germline V gene data show CDR1 as LGHNA and CDR2 as YSLEER. The CDR3 consists of 14 residues. The V end was cut by 1 base, the J end by 4 bases, with 9 bases between. The CDR3 sequence is CASSQVAGSDTQYF. The CDR3 DNA follows: TGCGCCAGCAGCCAAGTGGCAGGGTCAGATACGCAGTATTTT.

The chain carries TRBV24-1 and TRBJ1-1; TRBD1 is a possible D gene (5 bases). Trimming took off 9 bases at V and 4 bases at J, with 11 bases between the two ends. The CDR3 runs to 12 residues. Germline V CDR1 and CDR2: KGHDR, SFDVKD. The CDR3 DNA follows: TGTGCCACCTCTCAGGGTGTCACTGAAGCTTTCTTT. Residues: CATSQGVTEAFF.

This clonotype was counted only a few times. The chain combines TRBV29-1 with TRBJ1-2; no clear D. CDR1 SQVTM and CDR2 ANQGSEA come from the germline V gene. The CDR3 has 12 amino acids. The V and J ends lost 4 bases and 8 bases respectively, with 14 bases between them. The CDR3 nucleotides are TGCAGCGTTGGATCCCCCGACTTCGGCTACACCTTC. Encoded protein: CSVGSPDFGYTF.

This clonotype was observed many times. The chain couples TRBV12-3 or TRBV12-4 to TRBJ1-2, with TRBD1 as a possible D gene (6 bases). The length of the CDR3 is 14 residues. V was clipped by 7 bases and J by 2 bases, with 14 bases between them. The CDR3 loop is CASTLGGANYGYTF. The DNA for the CDR3 is TGTGCCAGCACCCTCGGGGGGGCGAACTATGGCTACACCTTC.

This clonotype has only a few counts. This chain connects TRBV30 to TRBJ1-2, with TRBD1 as a possible D gene (6 bases). The CDR3 loop spans 12 amino acids. Germline V gene lookup returns CDR1 GTSNPN and CDR2 SVGIG (reference sequence). V shed 2 bases and J shed 6 bases, with 10 bases lying between them. Written as DNA, the CDR3 is TGTGCCTGGAGTTTCAACAGGGATGGCTACACCTTC. Its protein product is CAWSFNRDGYTF.

This chain connects TRBV30 to TRBJ2-5; D not resolved. Deletions cut 4 bases from V and 5 bases from J, with 17 bases between. CDR1 is GTSNPN, CDR2 SVGIG, per germline (reference sequence). This CDR3 has 14 amino acids. The CDR3 DNA reads TGTGCCTGGACTCGGGCCGACGGATGGGAGACCCAGTACTTC. It codes for CAWTRADGWETQYF.

This clonotype appeared many times. This rearrangement joins TRBV27 to TRBJ1-1; a possible D gene is TRBD1 (6 bases). V gave up 2 bases and J gave up 10 bases, with 14 bases separating them. The CDR3 loop spans 13 amino acids. Looked up from germline, CDR1 is MNHEY and CDR2 is SMNVEV (reference sequence). The CDR3 DNA is TGTGCCAGCAGTTTAGGGTGGCAGGGGCGAGCTTTCTTT. Translating gives CASSLGWQGRAFF.

Details on this clonotype: The junction differs from germline at one of its ends, possibly a read error. The genes are TRBV4-3 and TRBJ1-5; D is unresolved. Germline CDR1 is LGHNA and CDR2 is YSLEER. The CDR3 is made up of 13 amino acids. The CDR3 loop is CASSQDRGQPQHF. The CDR3 DNA reads TGTGCCAGCAGCCAAGACCGGGGTCAGCCCCAGCATTTT.

This clonotype was counted at least ten times. The V gene is TRBV6-1, the J gene TRBJ1-1, with D hard to call. Trimming stripped 6 bases from V and 11 bases from J, with 13 bases between. The germline V gene has CDR1 MNHNS and CDR2 SASEGT. The CDR3 is 11 residues long. DNA for the CDR3: TGTGCCAGCAGCCCTAGTTCTATCGCTTTCTTT. Protein sequence: CASSPSSIAFF.

The chain joins TRBV29-1 to TRBJ1-6, with TRBD1 matching over 9 bases. The CDR3 runs to 13 residues. Germline CDR1 SQVTM, CDR2 ANQGSEA. Trimming at V came to 7 bases and at J to 9 bases, leaving 7 bases not matched to a gene. The CDR3 bases are TGCAGCGCGGGACAGGGCGGAGGTTCACCCCTCCACTTT. Its protein is CSAGQGGGSPLHF. The entire variable domain, with the rest obtained from reference TRBV29-1 and TRBJ1-6, is as follows: SAVISQKPSRDICQRGTSLTIQCQVDSQVTMMFWYRQQPGQSLTLIATANQGSEATYESGFVIDKFPISRPNLTFSTLTVSNMSPEDSSIYLCSAGQGGGSPLHFGNGTRLTVT.

The table lists this clonotype with many counts. The chain combines TRBV6-1 with TRBJ2-5, with 8 bases that match TRBD2. CDR1 MNHNS and CDR2 SASEGT come from the germline V gene. The CDR3 extends over 15 amino acids. V trimming: 6 bases; J trimming: 2 bases; junction bases outside the gene matches: 8. CDR3 nucleotides: TGTGCCAGCAGAATAAGCGGGGGACTACAAGAGACCCAGTACTTC. Residues: CASRISGGLQETQYF.

This clonotype was found many times. The chain couples TRBV9 to TRBJ2-5; the match to TRBD2 covers 7 bases. Trimming took 0 bases from V and 2 from J; bases not matched to a gene: 7. There are 16 residues in the CDR3. Germline CDR1 is SGDLS and CDR2 is YYNGEE. DNA for the CDR3: TGTGCCAGCAGCGTAGCCGGGACTACACAACAAGAGACCCAGTACTTC. Its protein is CASSVAGTTQQETQYF.

This clonotype was detected many times. J is TRBJ1-6 and V is TRBV28, with D unclear. Germline CDR1 MDHEN, CDR2 SYDVKM. CDR3 size: 14 residues. V lost 1 base and J 10 bases, leaving 11 bases between the germline ends. The CDR3 sequence is CASSLLGSGSPLHF. The CDR3 DNA sequence: TGTGCCAGCAGTTTATTGGGTTCCGGATCACCCCTCCACTTT. The whole variable domain, remainder taken from reference TRBV28 and TRBJ1-6, is DVKVTQSSRYLVKRTGEKVFLECVQDMDHENMFWYRQDPGLGLRLIYFSYDVKMKEKGDIPEGYSVSREKKERFSLILESASTNQTSMYLCASSLLGSGSPLHFGNGTRLTVT.